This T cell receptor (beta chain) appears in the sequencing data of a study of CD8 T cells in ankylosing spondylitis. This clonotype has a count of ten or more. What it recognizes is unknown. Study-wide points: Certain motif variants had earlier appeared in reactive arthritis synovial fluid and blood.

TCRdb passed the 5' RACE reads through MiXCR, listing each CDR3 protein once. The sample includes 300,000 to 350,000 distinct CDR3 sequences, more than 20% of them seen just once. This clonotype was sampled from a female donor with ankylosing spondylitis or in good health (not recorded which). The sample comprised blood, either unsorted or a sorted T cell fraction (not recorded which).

The CDR3, as DNA: TGTGCCAGCAGTTACTTAGCGGGAAACACAGATACGCAGTATTTT. Amino acids: CASSYLAGNTDTQYF. V is TRBV6-2 or TRBV6-3 and J is TRBJ2-3, with TRBD2 identical over 8 bases. V was clipped by 1 base and J by 2 bases; unmatched bases: 2. Germline V gene data show CDR1 as MNHEY and CDR2 as SVGEGT. CDR3 length: 15 residues.